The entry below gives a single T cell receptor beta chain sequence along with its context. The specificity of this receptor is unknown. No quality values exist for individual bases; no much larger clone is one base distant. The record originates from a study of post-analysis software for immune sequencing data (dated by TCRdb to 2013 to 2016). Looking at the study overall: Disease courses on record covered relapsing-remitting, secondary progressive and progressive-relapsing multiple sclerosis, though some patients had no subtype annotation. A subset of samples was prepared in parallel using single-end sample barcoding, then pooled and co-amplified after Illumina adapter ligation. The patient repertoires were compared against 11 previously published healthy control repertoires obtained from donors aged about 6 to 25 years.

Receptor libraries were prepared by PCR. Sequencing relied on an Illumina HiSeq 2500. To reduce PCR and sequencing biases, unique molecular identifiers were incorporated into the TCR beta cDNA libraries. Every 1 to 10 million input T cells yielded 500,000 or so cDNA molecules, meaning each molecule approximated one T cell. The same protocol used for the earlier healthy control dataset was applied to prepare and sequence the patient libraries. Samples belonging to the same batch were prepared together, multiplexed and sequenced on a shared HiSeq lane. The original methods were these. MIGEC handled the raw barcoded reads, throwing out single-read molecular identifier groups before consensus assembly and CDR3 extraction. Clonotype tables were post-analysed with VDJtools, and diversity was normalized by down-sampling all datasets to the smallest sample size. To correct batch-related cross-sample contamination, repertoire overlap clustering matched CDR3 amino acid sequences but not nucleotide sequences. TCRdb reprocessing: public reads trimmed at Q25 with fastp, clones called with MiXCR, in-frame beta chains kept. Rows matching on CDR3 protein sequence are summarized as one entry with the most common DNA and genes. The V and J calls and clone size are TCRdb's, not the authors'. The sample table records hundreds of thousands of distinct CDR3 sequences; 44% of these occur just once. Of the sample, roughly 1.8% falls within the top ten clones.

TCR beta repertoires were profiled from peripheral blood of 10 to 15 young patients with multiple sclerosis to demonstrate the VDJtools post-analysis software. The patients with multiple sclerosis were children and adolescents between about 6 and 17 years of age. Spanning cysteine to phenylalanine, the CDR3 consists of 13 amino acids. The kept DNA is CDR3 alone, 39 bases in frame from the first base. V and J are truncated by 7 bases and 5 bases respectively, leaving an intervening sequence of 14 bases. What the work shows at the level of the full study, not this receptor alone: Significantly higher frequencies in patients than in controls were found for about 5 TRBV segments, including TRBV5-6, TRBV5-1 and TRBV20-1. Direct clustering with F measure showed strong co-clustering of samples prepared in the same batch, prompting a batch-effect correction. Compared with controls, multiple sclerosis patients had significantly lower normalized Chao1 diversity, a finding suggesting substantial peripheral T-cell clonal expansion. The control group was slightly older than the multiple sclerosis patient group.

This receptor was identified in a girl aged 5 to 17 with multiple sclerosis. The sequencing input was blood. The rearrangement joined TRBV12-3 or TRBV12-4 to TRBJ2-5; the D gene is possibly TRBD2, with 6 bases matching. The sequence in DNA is TGTGCCAGCAATATAGCGGCTACCGAGACCCAGTACTTC. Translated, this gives CASNIAATETQYF.